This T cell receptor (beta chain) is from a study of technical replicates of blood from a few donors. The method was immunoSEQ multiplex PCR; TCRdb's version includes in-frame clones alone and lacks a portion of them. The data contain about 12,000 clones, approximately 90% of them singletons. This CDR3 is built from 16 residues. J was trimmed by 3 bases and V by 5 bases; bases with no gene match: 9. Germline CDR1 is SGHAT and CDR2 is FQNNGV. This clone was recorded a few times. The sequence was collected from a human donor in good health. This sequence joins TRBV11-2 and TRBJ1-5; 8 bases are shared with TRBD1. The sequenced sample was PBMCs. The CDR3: CASSPWTGHTNQPQHF. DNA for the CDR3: TGTGCCAGCAGCCCCTGGACAGGGCACACCAATCAGCCCCAGCATTTT. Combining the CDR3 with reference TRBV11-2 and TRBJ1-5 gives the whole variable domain EAGVAQSPRYKIIEKRQSVAFWCNPISGHATLYWYQQILGQGPKLLIQFQNNGVVDDSQLPKDRFSAERLKGVDSTLKIQPAKLEDSAVYLCASSPWTGHTNQPQHFGDGTRLSIL.